A single sample is the source of the 18 T cell receptor beta chains below, sequenced in a study of blood T cell repertoires in COVID-19. Sequenced by immunoSEQ multiplex PCR; TCRdb stores in-frame clones only, minus some. The sample has under 250,000 clones, less than 85% seen once. Material for sequencing was peripheral blood. The receptors were gathered from a woman in her seventies with active or convalescent COVID-19.

The chain joins TRBV28 to TRBJ2-7; TRBD2 is a possible D gene (5 bases). The V end was cut by 5 bases, the J end by 0 bases, with 14 bases between. The CDR3 has 15 residues. Per germline, CDR1 MDHEN and CDR2 SYDVKM. The CDR3 coding sequence is TGTGCCAGCAGTGCCGCCGGACTGAGCTCCTACGAGCAGTACTTC. It specifies CASSAAGLSSYEQYF.

The V gene is TRBV7-9, the J gene TRBJ2-1; D not resolved. The V and J ends lost 1 base and 0 bases respectively, with 19 bases between them. The CDR3 contains 19 residues. Germline loops: CDR1 SEHNR, CDR2 FQNEAQ (reference sequence). The CDR3 DNA sequence: TGTGCCAGCAGCTTAGTACGGCGGAAACTCATGAGCTCCTACAATGAGCAGTTCTTC. This gives the protein CASSLVRRKLMSSYNEQFF.

The V call is TRBV28, the J call TRBJ2-3, with 8 bases aligning to TRBD1. This CDR3 spans 13 amino acids. V lost 7 bases and J lost 4; bases outside the gene matches: 4. Looked up from germline, CDR1 is MDHEN and CDR2 is SYDVKM. CDR3 residues: CASTSGGADTQYF. The DNA for the CDR3 is TGTGCCAGCACCTCAGGGGGCGCAGATACGCAGTATTTT.

The J gene is TRBJ2-1, the V gene TRBV11-3; 8 bases agree with TRBD2. The length of the CDR3 is 14 residues. From germline, CDR1 is SGHNT and CDR2 YENEEA. V lost 2 bases, J lost 5 bases, and 2 bases stayed unmatched. The CDR3 DNA sequence: TGTGCCAGCAGCTTAAGCGGGAGTAACAATGAGCAGTTCTTC. The encoded protein is CASSLSGSNNEQFF.

V usage is TRBV5-1 and J usage is TRBJ1-4; D unclear. CDR3 length equals 14 residues. Trimming stripped 4 bases from V and 6 bases from J, with 13 bases between. Germline V gene data show CDR1 as SGHRS and CDR2 as YFSETQ. Here the CDR3 reads CASSRRVTDEKLFF. DNA for the CDR3: TGCGCCAGCAGCCGGAGGGTTACAGATGAAAAACTGTTTTTT. Looking up the rest from reference TRBV5-1 and TRBJ1-4 gives the full variable domain: KAGVTQTPRYLIKTRGQQVTLSCSPISGHRSVSWYQQTPGQGLQFLFEYFSETQRNKGNFPGRFSGRQFSNSRSEMNVSTLELGDSALYLCASSRRVTDEKLFFGSGTQLSVL.

The V call is TRBV7-3, the J call TRBJ1-1; 7 bases match TRBD1. V shed 5 bases, J shed 6 bases, and the junction held 6 bases outside the gene matches. The CDR3 consists of 13 residues. Germline CDR1 SGHTA, CDR2 FQGTGA. CDR3 amino acids: CASSATGLSEAFF. The DNA for the CDR3 is TGTGCCAGCAGCGCGACAGGGTTGTCTGAAGCTTTCTTT.

The V and J genes are TRBV10-2 and TRBJ2-3; TRBD1 matches at 8 bases. Trimming removed 11 bases from V and 1 base from J; junction bases left unmatched: 11. Germline assignment: CDR1 WSHSY and CDR2 SAAADI. This CDR3 contains 15 residues. The CDR3 sequence is CAFRSGTGGTDTQYF. CDR3 in DNA: TGCGCCTTCCGATCCGGGACAGGCGGCACAGATACGCAGTATTTT.

V usage is TRBV25-1 and J usage is TRBJ1-3; maybe TRBD1 (6 bases). The CDR3 spans 16 residues. Between the trimmed V and J ends, which lost 5 bases and 0 bases, there was a span of 14 bases. Germline V gene data show CDR1 as MGHDK and CDR2 as SYGVNS. CDR3 sequence (DNA): TGTGCCAGCAGTTTAGGACAGATCGTCTCTGGAAACACCATATATTTT. It yields the protein CASSLGQIVSGNTIYF.

The chain recombines TRBV5-1 with TRBJ2-1; D perhaps matches TRBD2 (6 bases). Germline CDR1 and CDR2: SGHRS and YFSETQ. V lost 4 bases and J lost 4, with 15 bases in between. The CDR3 runs 15 residues. The chain's CDR3 is CASSHARLEYNEQFF. The CDR3, as DNA: TGCGCCAGCAGCCACGCGAGACTAGAATACAATGAGCAGTTCTTC.

The chain carries TRBV5-6 and TRBJ1-1; D unresolved. The V gene lost 2 bases and the J gene lost 5 bases, with 13 bases spanning the gap. CDR3 length equals 14 residues. Germline CDR1 and CDR2: SGHDT and YYEEEE. CDR3 in amino acids: CASSFYGEGTEAFF. In DNA, the CDR3 is TGTGCCAGCAGCTTCTACGGGGAGGGAACTGAAGCTTTCTTT. The entire variable domain, with the rest obtained from reference TRBV5-6 and TRBJ1-1, is as follows: DAGVTQSPTHLIKTRGQQVTLRCSPKSGHDTVSWYQQALGQGPQFIFQYYEEEERQRGNFPDRFSGHQFPNYSSELNVNALLLGDSALYLCASSFYGEGTEAFFGQGTRLTVV.

In this sample, this clone turned up once. The chain combines TRBV19 with TRBJ2-1; weak D call: TRBD1 (6 bases). The germline V gene encodes CDR1 LNHDA and CDR2 SQIVND (reference sequence). Between the trimmed V and J ends, which lost 3 bases and 4 bases, there was a span of 13 bases. CDR3 length equals 15 residues. This chain's CDR3 is CASSISGDAYNEQFF. The CDR3 DNA reads TGTGCCAGTAGTATCTCAGGGGACGCTTACAATGAGCAGTTCTTC.

This clone was recorded only once. The chain uses TRBV5-5 and TRBJ1-4, with D perhaps matching TRBD1 (5 bases). From germline, CDR1 is SGHKS and CDR2 YYEKEE (reference sequence). CDR3 size: 15 residues. V dropped 0 bases and J dropped 8 bases, with 14 bases sitting between them. This chain's CDR3 is CASSLEGQLNEKLFF. The DNA for the CDR3 is TGTGCCAGCAGCTTGGAGGGGCAGCTGAACGAAAAACTGTTTTTT. The full variable domain, in which reference TRBV5-5 and TRBJ1-4 provide the parts outside the CDR3, is DAGVTQSPTHLIKTRGQQVTLRCSPISGHKSVSWYQQVLGQGPQFIFQYYEKEERGRGNFPDRFSARQFPNYSSELNVNALLLGDSALYLCASSLEGQLNEKLFFGSGTQLSVL.

V is TRBV6-5 and J is TRBJ2-1; the match to TRBD2 covers 9 bases. Per the germline V gene, CDR1 is MNHEY and CDR2 is SVGAGI. V lost 6 bases to trimming and J lost 7 bases; unmatched junction nucleotides: 10. The CDR3 has 15 amino acids. As DNA, the CDR3 is TGTGCCAGCAGCCCACCGGGACTAGCATGGAATGAGCAGTTCTTC. This gives the protein CASSPPGLAWNEQFF.

The chain recombines TRBV5-1 with TRBJ2-2; D unresolved. The germline gives CDR1 SGHRS, CDR2 YFSETQ. The CDR3 is 14 amino acids. V dropped 0 bases and J dropped 4 bases, with 7 bases sitting between them. The CDR3 loop is CASSLAPGTGELFF. CDR3 coding DNA: TGCGCCAGCAGCTTGGCCCCGGGCACCGGGGAGCTGTTTTTT.

V is TRBV7-6 and J is TRBJ1-1; TRBD1 is a possible D gene (5 bases). Germline-derived CDR1 and CDR2 are SGHVS and FNYEAQ. The CDR3 is made up of 15 amino acids. Trimming removed 3 bases from V and 3 bases from J, with 14 bases in between. DNA of the CDR3: TGTGCCAGCAGCTTGGGGCAGGGTGTGGACACTGAAGCTTTCTTT. Protein product: CASSLGQGVDTEAFF.

The CDR3 nucleotides read TGTGCCAGCAGTGAAGACGTCGAGCCCAATCAGCCCCAGCATTTT. Translation: CASSEDVEPNQPQHF. The chain carries TRBV2 and TRBJ1-5, with D unclear. Germline lookup yields CDR1 SNHLY and CDR2 FYNNEI. V lost 1 base, J lost 3 bases, and 10 bases lay in between. This CDR3 is 15 amino acids long.

The chain carries TRBV30 and TRBJ2-1; 7 positions agree with TRBD2. V shed 0 bases, J shed 9 bases, and the junction held 5 bases outside the gene matches. Germline-derived CDR1 and CDR2 are GTSNPN and SVGIG (reference sequence). The CDR3 is made up of 13 amino acids. For the CDR3, the DNA is TGTGCCTGGAGTGTACATTGGGAGGGTGAGCAGTTCTTC. Translation: CAWSVHWEGEQFF.

This chain uses TRBV9 with TRBJ2-3, with 7 bases matching TRBD1. There are 15 residues in the CDR3. Looked up from germline, CDR1 is SGDLS and CDR2 is YYNGEE. V gave up 3 bases and J gave up 2 bases; unmatched junction bases: 6. The CDR3, as DNA: TGTGCCAGCAGCGGTATGACAGGGTTCACAGATACGCAGTATTTT. Translation: CASSGMTGFTDTQYF. Using reference TRBV9 and TRBJ2-3 for the parts outside the CDR3, the full variable domain is DSGVTQTPKHLITATGQRVTLRCSPRSGDLSVYWYQQSLDQGLQFLIQYYNGEERAKGNILERFSAQQFPDLHSELNLSSLELGDSALYFCASSGMTGFTDTQYFGPGTRLTVL.